These 19 T cell receptor beta chains share one sample of origin, sequenced in a study of T cells expressing NK-cell markers. Each CDR3 protein gets one entry in TCRdb, which reprocessed the 5' RACE reads and gives no DNA. The sample table sets out approximately 380,000 distinct CDR3 sequences. Input material: blood T cells: a sorted CD56 or NKG2C T cell subset, CD4+ or CD8+ T cells, or bulk PBMC T cells (not recorded which). The receptors come from a man aged 18-70 years in good health.

This rearrangement joins TRBV7-9 to TRBJ2-3; TCRdb selects TRBD2, and the lack of DNA leaves this call unchecked. The germline CDR1 and CDR2 sequences are SEHNR and FQNEAQ (reference sequence). This CDR3 comprises 16 residues. CDR3 residues: CASSSPGTSIIDTQYF.

This chain links TRBV6-5 with TRBJ2-7; as DNA is missing, the TRBD2 call by TCRdb cannot be tested. Germline V gene lookup returns CDR1 MNHEY and CDR2 SVGAGI. The CDR3 runs to 17 residues. The CDR3 sequence is CASSYLPSGGLAYEQYF.

V and J are TRBV24-1 and TRBJ1-4. Germline lookup yields CDR1 KGHDR and CDR2 SFDVKD. The CDR3 totals 14 residues. The CDR3 spells CATSLGPPNEKLFF.

The gene calls are TRBV6-2 or TRBV6-3 and TRBJ2-1. This CDR3 region has 14 residues. Per germline, CDR1 MNHEY and CDR2 SVGEGT. This chain's CDR3 is CASSFDMVGNEQFF.

The CDR3 sequence is CASRPRDRLRNTEAFF. The chain couples TRBV12-3 or TRBV12-4 to TRBJ1-1; TCRdb designates TRBD1, a call that cannot be tested without DNA. There are 16 residues in the CDR3.

The chain has TRBV18 and TRBJ1-2; TCRdb calls TRBD1, which cannot be checked without DNA. From germline, CDR1 is KGHSH and CDR2 LQKENI. This CDR3 contains 15 residues. The CDR3 protein is CASSPKDTSAFGYTF. Full variable domain (outside the CDR3, taken from reference TRBV18 and TRBJ1-2): NAGVMQNPRHLVRRRGQEARLRCSPMKGHSHVYWYRQLPEEGLKFMVYLQKENIIDESGMPKERFSAEFPKEGPSILRIQQVVRGDSAAYFCASSPKDTSAFGYTFGSGTRLTVV.

This rearrangement joins TRBV11-2 to TRBJ1-2; absent DNA, TCRdb's TRBD1 call cannot be checked. Looked up from germline, CDR1 is SGHAT and CDR2 is FQNNGV. The CDR3 runs 14 residues. CDR3 protein: CASSPKGQGDGYTF. The full variable domain, in which reference TRBV11-2 and TRBJ1-2 provide the parts outside the CDR3, is EAGVAQSPRYKIIEKRQSVAFWCNPISGHATLYWYQQILGQGPKLLIQFQNNGVVDDSQLPKDRFSAERLKGVDSTLKIQPAKLEDSAVYLCASSPKGQGDGYTFGSGTRLTVV.

This chain uses TRBV5-8 with TRBJ2-7; there is no DNA to check the TCRdb D call of TRBD1. This CDR3 is built from 14 residues. Germline values: CDR1 SGHTS, CDR2 YDEGEE. CDR3 sequence: CASSPLDRTYEQYF. The variable domain in full, completed from reference TRBV5-8 and TRBJ2-7, reads EAGVTQSPTHLIKTRGQQATLRCSPISGHTSVYWYQQALGLGLQFLLWYDEGEERNRGNFPPRFSGRQFPNYSSELNVNALELEDSALYLCASSPLDRTYEQYFGPGTRLTVT.

The chain links TRBV7-2 to TRBJ2-2; the D gene TCRdb calls, TRBD1, cannot be checked with no DNA. The germline CDR1 and CDR2 sequences are SGHTA and FQGNSA. CDR3 length equals 16 residues. The CDR3 is CASSLAGGINTGELFF.

The rearrangement uses TRBV7-3 and TRBJ2-3; TCRdb reports TRBD1, a call that lacks DNA to check it against. CDR1 and CDR2 (germline): SGHTA, FQGTGA. The CDR3 runs 14 residues. The CDR3 loop reads CASGRGGGADTQYF.

This chain joins TRBV6-5 and TRBJ2-1; TCRdb picks TRBD1, but there is no DNA to check that call. The CDR3 length is 17 residues. Germline CDR1 is MNHEY and CDR2 is SVGAGI. The CDR3 loop reads CASSWTGGPSSYNEQFF.

The chain joins TRBV30 to TRBJ1-2. Looked up from germline, CDR1 is GTSNPN and CDR2 is SVGIG (reference sequence). CDR3 size: 14 residues. The CDR3 here is CAWSVPRTIRGYTF.

This CDR3 reads CSAYLPGQYQPQHF. This sequence joins TRBV20-1 and TRBJ1-5; TCRdb's D gene call, TRBD1, goes unchecked for lack of DNA. Germline CDR1 is DFQATT and CDR2 is SNEGSKA (reference sequence). This CDR3 spans 14 amino acids.

This chain links TRBV7-2 with TRBJ2-5; absent DNA, TCRdb's TRBD1 call cannot be checked. The CDR3 is 16 amino acids. The germline CDR1 and CDR2 sequences are SGHTA and FQGNSA. The CDR3: CASSLGRGAGQETQYF.

The J gene is TRBJ2-7, the V gene TRBV25-1; TCRdb's assignment of TRBD1 cannot be checked, as there is no DNA. The CDR3 has 14 amino acids. Germline-derived CDR1 and CDR2 are MGHDK and SYGVNS. CDR3 sequence reads: CASSDSGGLYEQYF.

V is TRBV12-3 or TRBV12-4 and J is TRBJ1-1; TCRdb names TRBD1, which stays unverified in the absence of DNA. CDR3 size: 16 residues. The CDR3 region is CASSPTSHRGNTEAFF.

The CDR3 here is CASSLARQGTYNEQFF. The chain links TRBV5-6 to TRBJ2-1; TCRdb reports TRBD1, a call that lacks DNA to check it against. The germline CDR1 and CDR2 sequences are SGHDT and YYEEEE. The CDR3 totals 16 residues.

The chain joins TRBV11-3 to TRBJ2-2; as DNA is missing, the TRBD1 call by TCRdb cannot be tested. CDR1 is SGHNT and CDR2 is YENEEA in the germline V gene. CDR3 length: 16 amino acids. The CDR3 is CASSPGQGANTGELFF. The full variable domain, in which reference TRBV11-3 and TRBJ2-2 provide the parts outside the CDR3, is EAGVVQSPRYKIIEKKQPVAFWCNPISGHNTLYWYLQNLGQGPELLIRYENEEAVDDSQLPKDRFSAERLKGVDSTLKIQPAELGDSAVYLCASSPGQGANTGELFFGEGSRLTVL.

The chain employs TRBV24-1 and TRBJ2-7; TCRdb returns TRBD1, unconfirmable since there is no DNA. This CDR3 is 16 amino acids long. Per germline, CDR1 KGHDR and CDR2 SFDVKD. This CDR3 is CATSDSRTGTGVEQYF.